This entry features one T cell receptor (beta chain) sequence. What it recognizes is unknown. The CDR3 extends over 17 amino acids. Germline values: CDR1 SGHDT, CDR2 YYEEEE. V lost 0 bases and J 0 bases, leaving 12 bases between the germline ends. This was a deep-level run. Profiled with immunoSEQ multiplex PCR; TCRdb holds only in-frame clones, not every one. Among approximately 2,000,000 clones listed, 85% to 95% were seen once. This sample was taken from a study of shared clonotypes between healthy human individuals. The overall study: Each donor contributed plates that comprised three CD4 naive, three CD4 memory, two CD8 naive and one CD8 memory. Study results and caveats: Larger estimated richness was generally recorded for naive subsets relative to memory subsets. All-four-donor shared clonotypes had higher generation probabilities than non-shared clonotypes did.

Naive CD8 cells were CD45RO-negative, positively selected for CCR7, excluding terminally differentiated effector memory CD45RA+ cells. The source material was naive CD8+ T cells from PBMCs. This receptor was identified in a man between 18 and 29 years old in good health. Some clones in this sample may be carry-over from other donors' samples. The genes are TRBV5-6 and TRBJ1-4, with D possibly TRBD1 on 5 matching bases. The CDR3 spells CASSLAGPLATNEKLFF. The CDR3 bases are TGTGCCAGCAGCTTGGCAGGGCCGCTGGCAACTAATGAAAAACTGTTTTTT.